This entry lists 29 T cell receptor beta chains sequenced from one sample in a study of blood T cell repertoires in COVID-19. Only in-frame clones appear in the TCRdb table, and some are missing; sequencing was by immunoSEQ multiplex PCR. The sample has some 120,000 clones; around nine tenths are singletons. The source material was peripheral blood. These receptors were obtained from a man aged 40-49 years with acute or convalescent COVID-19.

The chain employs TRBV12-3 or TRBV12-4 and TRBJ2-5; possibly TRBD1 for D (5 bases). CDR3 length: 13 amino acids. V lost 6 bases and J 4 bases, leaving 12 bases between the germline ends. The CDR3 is CASSLGPLETQYF. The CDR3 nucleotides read TGTGCCAGCAGCTTGGGGCCATTAGAGACCCAGTACTTC.

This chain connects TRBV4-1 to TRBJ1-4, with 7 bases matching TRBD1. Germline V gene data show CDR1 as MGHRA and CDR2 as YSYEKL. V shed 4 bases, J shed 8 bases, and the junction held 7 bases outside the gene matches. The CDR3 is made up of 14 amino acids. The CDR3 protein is CASSLDRAGEKLFF. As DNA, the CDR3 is TGCGCCAGCAGCCTAGACAGGGCTGGGGAAAAACTGTTTTTT.

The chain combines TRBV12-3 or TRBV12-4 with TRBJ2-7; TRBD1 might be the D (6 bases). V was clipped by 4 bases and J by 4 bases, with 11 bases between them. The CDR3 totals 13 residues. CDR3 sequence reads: CASSSSQGYEQYF. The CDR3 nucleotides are TGTGCCAGCAGTTCCTCACAGGGATACGAGCAGTACTTC.

Here the CDR3 reads CASSMRRPNMNTEAFF. The CDR3 DNA sequence: TGTGCCAGTAGTATGCGGCGGCCGAACATGAACACTGAAGCTTTCTTT. This chain uses TRBV19 with TRBJ1-1; D is undetermined. Germline V lookup: CDR1 LNHDA, CDR2 SQIVND (reference sequence). V was cut by 3 bases and J by 0 bases, with 14 bases left in between. This CDR3 is built from 16 residues.

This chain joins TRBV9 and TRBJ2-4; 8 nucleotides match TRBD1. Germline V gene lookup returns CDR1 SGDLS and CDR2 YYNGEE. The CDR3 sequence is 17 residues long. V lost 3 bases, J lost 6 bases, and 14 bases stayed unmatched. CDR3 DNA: TGTGCCAGCAGCGCAGAGCAGGGGGCAGGGGGTGGAAACATTCAGTACTTC. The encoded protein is CASSAEQGAGGGNIQYF.

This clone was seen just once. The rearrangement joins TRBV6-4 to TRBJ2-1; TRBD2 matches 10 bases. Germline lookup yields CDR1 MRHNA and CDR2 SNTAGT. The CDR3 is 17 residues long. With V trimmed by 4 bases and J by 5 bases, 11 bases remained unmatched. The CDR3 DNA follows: TGTGCCAGCAGTGTATCTCCAGCGGGAGGGTCGAACAATGAGCAGTTCTTC. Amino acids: CASSVSPAGGSNNEQFF.

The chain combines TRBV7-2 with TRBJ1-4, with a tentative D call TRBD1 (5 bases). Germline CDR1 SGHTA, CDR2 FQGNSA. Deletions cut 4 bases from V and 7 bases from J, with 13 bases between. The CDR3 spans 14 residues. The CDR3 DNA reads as TGTGCCAGCAGCTGGACCGCCGGGGGTGAAAAACTGTTTTTT. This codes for CASSWTAGGEKLFF.

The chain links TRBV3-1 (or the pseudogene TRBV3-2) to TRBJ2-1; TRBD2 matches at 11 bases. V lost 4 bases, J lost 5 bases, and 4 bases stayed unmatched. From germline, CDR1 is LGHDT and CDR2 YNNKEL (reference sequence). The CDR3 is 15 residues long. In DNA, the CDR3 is TGTGCCAGCAGCCGCCTAGCGGGGGGCAACAATGAGCAGTTCTTC. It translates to CASSRLAGGNNEQFF.

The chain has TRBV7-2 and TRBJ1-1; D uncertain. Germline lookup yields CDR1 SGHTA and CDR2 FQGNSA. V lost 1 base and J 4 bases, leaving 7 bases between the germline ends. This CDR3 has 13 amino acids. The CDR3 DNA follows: TGTGCCAGCAGCTTAGATCGGGGCACTGAAGCTTTCTTT. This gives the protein CASSLDRGTEAFF.

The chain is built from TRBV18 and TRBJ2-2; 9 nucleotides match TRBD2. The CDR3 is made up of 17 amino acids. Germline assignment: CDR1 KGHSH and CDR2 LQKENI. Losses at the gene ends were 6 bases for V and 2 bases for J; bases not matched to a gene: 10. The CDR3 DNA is TGTGCCAGCTCCCTTTACCTAGCGGGGACAAACACCGGGGAGCTGTTTTTT. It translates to CASSLYLAGTNTGELFF.

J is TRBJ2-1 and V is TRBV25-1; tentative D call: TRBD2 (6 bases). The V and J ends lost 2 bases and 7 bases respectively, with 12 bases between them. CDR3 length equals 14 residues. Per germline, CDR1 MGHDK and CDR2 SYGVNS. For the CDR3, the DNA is TGTGCCAGCAGTGAAGCGGGAAACTTAAATGAGCAGTTCTTC. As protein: CASSEAGNLNEQFF. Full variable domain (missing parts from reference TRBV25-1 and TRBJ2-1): EADIYQTPRYLVIGTGKKITLECSQTMGHDKMYWYQQDPGMELHLIHYSYGVNSTEKGDLSSESTVSRIRTEHFPLTLESARPSHTSQYLCASSEAGNLNEQFFGPGTRLTVL.

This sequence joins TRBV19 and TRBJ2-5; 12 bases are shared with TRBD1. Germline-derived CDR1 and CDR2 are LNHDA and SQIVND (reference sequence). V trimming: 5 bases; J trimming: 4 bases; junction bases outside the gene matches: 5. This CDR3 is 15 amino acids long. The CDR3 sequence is CASSAGTGGAETQYF. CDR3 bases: TGTGCCAGTAGTGCCGGGACAGGGGGCGCAGAGACCCAGTACTTC.

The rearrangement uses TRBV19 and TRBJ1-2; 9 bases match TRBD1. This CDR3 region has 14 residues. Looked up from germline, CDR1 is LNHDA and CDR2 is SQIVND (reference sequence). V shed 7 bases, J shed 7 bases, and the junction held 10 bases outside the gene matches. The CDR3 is CASTLRDRALGYTF. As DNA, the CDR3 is TGTGCCAGTACCCTGAGGGACAGGGCCCTTGGCTACACCTTC.

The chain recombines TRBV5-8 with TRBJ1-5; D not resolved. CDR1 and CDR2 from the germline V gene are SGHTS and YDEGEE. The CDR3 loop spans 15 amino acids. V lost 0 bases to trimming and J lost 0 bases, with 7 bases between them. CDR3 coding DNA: TGTGCCAGCAGCTTGGGCCCCTATAGCAATCAGCCCCAGCATTTT. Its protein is CASSLGPYSNQPQHF.

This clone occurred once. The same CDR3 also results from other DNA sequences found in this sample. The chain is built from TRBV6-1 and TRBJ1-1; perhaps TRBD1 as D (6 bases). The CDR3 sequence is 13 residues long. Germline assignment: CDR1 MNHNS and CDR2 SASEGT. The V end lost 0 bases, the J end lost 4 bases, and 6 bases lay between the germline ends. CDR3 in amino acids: CASSEARGTEAFF. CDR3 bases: TGTGCCAGCAGTGAAGCCAGGGGCACTGAAGCTTTCTTT.

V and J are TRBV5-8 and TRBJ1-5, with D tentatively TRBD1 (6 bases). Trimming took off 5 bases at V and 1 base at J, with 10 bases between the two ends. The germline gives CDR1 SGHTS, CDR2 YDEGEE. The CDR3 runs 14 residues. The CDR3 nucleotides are TGTGCCAGCAGACCAGGGGTGAGCAATCAGCCCCAGCATTTT. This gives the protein CASRPGVSNQPQHF.

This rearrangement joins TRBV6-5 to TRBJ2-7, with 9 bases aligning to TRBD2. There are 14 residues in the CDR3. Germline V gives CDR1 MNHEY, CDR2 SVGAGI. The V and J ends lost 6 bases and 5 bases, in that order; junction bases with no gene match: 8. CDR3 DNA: TGTGCCAGCAGGACAACTAGCGGGTTTAACGAGCAGTACTTC. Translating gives CASRTTSGFNEQYF.

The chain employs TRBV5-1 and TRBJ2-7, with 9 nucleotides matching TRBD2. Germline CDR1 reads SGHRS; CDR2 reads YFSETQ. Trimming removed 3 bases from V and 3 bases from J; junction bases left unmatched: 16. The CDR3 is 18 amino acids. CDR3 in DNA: TGCGCCAGCAGCTCACCCCTACCCCCGGGACTAGCAGGCTACGAGCAGTACTTC. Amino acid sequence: CASSSPLPPGLAGYEQYF.

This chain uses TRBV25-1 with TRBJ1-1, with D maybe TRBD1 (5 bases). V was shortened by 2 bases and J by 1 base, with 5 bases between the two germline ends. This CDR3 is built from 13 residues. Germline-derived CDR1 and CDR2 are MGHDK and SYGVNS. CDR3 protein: CASSERGNTEAFF. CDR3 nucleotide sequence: TGTGCCAGCAGTGAAAGGGGGAACACTGAAGCTTTCTTT.

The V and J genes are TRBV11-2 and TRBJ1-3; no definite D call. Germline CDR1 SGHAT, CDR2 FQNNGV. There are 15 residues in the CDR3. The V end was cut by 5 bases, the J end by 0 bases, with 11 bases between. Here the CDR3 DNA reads TGTGCCAGCAGCCACAGCCGTCGCTCTGGAAACACCATATATTTT. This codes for CASSHSRRSGNTIYF.

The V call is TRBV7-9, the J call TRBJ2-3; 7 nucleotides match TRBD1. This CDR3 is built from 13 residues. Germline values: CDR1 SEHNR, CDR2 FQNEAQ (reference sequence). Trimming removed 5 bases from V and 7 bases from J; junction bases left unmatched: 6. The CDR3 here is CASSPTGVHTQYF. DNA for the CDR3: TGTGCCAGCAGCCCTACAGGGGTACATACGCAGTATTTT.

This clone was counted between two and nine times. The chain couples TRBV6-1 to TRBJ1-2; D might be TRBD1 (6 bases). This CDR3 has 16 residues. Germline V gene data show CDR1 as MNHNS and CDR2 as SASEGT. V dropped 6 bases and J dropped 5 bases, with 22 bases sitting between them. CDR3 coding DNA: TGTGCCAGCAGCGAATTCTCCGGACAGAAAGTATATGGCTACACCTTC. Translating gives CASSEFSGQKVYGYTF.

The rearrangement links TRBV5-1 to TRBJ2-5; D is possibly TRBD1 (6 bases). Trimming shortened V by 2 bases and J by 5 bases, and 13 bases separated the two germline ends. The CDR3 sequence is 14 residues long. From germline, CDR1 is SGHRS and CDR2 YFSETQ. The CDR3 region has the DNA TGCGCCAGCAGCTTAAGGCCCCAGGGGGAGACCCAGTACTTC. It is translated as CASSLRPQGETQYF.

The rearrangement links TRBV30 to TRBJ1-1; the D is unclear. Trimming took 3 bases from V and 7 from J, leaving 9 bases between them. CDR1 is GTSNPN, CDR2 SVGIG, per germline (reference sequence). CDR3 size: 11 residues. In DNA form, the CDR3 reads TGTGCCTGGAGGGCCACAGTTGAAGCTTTCTTT. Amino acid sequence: CAWRATVEAFF.

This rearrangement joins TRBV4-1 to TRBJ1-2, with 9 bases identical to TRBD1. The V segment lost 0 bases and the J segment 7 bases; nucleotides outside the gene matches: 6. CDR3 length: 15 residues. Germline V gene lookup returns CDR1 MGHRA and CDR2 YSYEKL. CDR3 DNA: TGCGCCAGCAGCCAAGATTTACAGGGGGCGGCTGGCTACACCTTC. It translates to CASSQDLQGAAGYTF.

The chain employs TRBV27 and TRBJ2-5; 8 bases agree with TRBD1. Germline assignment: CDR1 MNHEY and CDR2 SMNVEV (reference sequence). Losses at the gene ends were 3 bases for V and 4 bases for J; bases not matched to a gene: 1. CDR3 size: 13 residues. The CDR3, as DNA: TGTGCCAGCAGTTTCGGGACAGGAGAGACCCAGTACTTC. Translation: CASSFGTGETQYF.

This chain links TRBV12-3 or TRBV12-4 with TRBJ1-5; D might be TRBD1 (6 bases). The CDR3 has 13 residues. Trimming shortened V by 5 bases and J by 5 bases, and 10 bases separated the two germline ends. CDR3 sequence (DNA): TGTGCCAGCAGTGGGGGCGAGGATCAGCCCCAGCATTTT. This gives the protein CASSGGEDQPQHF.

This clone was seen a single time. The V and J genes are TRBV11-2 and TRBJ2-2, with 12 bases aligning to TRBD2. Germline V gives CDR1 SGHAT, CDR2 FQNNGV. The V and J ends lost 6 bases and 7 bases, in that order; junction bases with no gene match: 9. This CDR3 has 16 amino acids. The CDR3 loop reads CASSPTSGRFGGELFF. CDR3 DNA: TGTGCCAGCAGTCCCACTAGCGGGAGGTTCGGCGGGGAGCTGTTTTTT. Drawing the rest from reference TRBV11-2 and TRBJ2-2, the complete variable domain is EAGVAQSPRYKIIEKRQSVAFWCNPISGHATLYWYQQILGQGPKLLIQFQNNGVVDDSQLPKDRFSAERLKGVDSTLKIQPAKLEDSAVYLCASSPTSGRFGGELFFGEGSRLTVL.

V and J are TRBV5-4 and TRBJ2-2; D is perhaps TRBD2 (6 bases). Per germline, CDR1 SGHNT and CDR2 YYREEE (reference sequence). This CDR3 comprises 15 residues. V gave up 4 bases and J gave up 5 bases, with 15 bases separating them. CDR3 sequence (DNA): TGTGCCAGCAGCCCGGGGACGGGGAGGACCGGGGAGCTGTTTTTT. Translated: CASSPGTGRTGELFF.